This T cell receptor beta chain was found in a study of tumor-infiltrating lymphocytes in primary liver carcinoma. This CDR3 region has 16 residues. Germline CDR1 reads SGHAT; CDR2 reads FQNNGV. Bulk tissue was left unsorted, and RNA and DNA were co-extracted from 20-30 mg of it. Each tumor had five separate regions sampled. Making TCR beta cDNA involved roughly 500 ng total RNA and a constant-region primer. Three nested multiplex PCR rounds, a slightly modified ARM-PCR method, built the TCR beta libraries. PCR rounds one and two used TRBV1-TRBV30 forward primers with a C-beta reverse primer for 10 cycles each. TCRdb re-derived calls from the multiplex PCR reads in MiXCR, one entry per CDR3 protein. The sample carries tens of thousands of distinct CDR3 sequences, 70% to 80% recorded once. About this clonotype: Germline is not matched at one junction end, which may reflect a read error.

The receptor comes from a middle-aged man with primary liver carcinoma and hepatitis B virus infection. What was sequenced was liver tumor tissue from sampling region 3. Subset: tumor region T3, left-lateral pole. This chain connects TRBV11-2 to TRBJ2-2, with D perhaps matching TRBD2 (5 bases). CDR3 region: CASSLVALVGTGELLF. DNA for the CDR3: TGTGCCAGCAGCTTAGTGGCGCTAGTGGGAACCGGGGAGCTACTCTTT.